Sequencing of this TCR beta chain was carried out in a study of T cell responses to AZD1222 COVID-19 vaccine. Clones were sequenced by immunoSEQ multiplex PCR, and TCRdb holds only the in-frame ones, with some missing. This table has 130,000 or so clones, 93% appearing once. This CDR3 has 15 residues. V lost 1 base to trimming and J lost 6 bases, with 12 bases between them. Germline-derived CDR1 and CDR2 are LGHNA and YSLEER. This chain links TRBV4-3 with TRBJ2-2, with D perhaps assigned TRBD1 or TRBD2 (5 bases each). Sequenced here: peripheral blood, sampled on day 0 of AZD1222 vaccination. The source is an adult in good health. CDR3 loop: CASSQGTLGAGELFF. The DNA for the CDR3 is TGCGCCAGCAGCCAAGGGACGTTGGGGGCCGGGGAGCTGTTTTTT.